This entry concerns a single TCR beta chain. What it recognizes is unknown. The sample originates from a study of cytomegalovirus exposure and HLA in healthy donors. 13 Jbeta primers and 60 Vbeta primers were used for the PCR. Assay: immunoSEQ multiplex PCR; the TCRdb copy retains only in-frame clones and omits some. Counted here are about 160,000 clones, 60% to 80% occurring once; the ten biggest clones make up around 1%. V was clipped by 1 base and J by 2 bases, with 8 bases between them. Germline loops: CDR1 SGHTA, CDR2 FQGNSA. The CDR3 consists of 14 residues. Study results and caveats: Solely CMV serostatus was available to characterize immune exposure. Rarity held for most TCR sequences, but there were some public TCRs that occurred in many donors. The authors later found TCR association rates varying by HLA locus, with DRB1 most and HLA-C fewest. V- and J-gene trimming in TCR beta was tied to a missense DCLRE1C variant by an analysis performed later.

The receptor comes from a woman in her forties or fifties in good health and CMV-seropositive. V and J are TRBV7-2 and TRBJ1-2, with a possible D match to TRBD1 (5 bases). Input material: PBMCs. The CDR3 DNA reads as TGTGCCAGCAGCTTAGGGACACACAACTATGGCTACACCTTC. This sequence encodes CASSLGTHNYGYTF.